The 10 T cell receptor beta chains listed next were all sequenced from one sample in a study of blood T cell repertoires in COVID-19. Using immunoSEQ multiplex PCR, the repertoire was profiled, and TCRdb retains in-frame clones only, with some absent. The sample contains approximately 36,000 clones, roughly 87% of which appear only once. The sample consisted of peripheral blood. The receptors here all came from a man aged 60-69 years with acute or convalescent COVID-19.

This clone occurred once. V is TRBV6-5 and J is TRBJ1-1, with a weak D call TRBD1 (6 bases). Germline CDR1 is MNHEY and CDR2 is SVGAGI. V was trimmed by 7 bases and J by 10 bases, leaving 22 bases between them. CDR3 size: 14 residues. Written as DNA, the CDR3 is TGTGCCAGCACCCGTACTGGGGGGGGAGGGGGAGCTTTCTTT. This encodes CASTRTGGGGGAFF.

In DNA form, the CDR3 reads TGTGCCAGCAGTTTATCGGGGGGACGAGTCGAGCAGTACGTC. Protein product: CASSLSGGRVEQYV. The chain links TRBV27 to TRBJ2-7; weak D call: TRBD2 (6 bases). CDR1 MNHEY and CDR2 SMNVEV come from the germline V gene (reference sequence). This CDR3 is built from 14 residues. The germline V and J ends were trimmed by 0 bases and 6 bases, with 12 bases remaining between them.

This chain connects TRBV5-5 to TRBJ2-1; perhaps TRBD1 as D (5 bases). The CDR3 is made up of 15 amino acids. CDR1 and CDR2 (germline): SGHKS, YYEKEE (reference sequence). Trimming shortened V by 3 bases and J by 4 bases, and 14 bases separated the two germline ends. This CDR3 reads CASSSARDVYNEQFF. The CDR3 DNA is TGTGCCAGCAGCTCAGCCAGGGATGTTTACAATGAGCAGTTCTTC.

The V gene is TRBV6-5, the J gene TRBJ1-3; no reliable D call. Germline loops: CDR1 MNHEY, CDR2 SVGAGI. Trimming took 2 bases from V and 9 from J, leaving 11 bases between them. The CDR3 length is 13 residues. CDR3 nucleotide sequence: TGTGCCAGCAGTTACGAGCCGGTGAGCACCATATATTTT. Translated, it gives CASSYEPVSTIYF.

This chain joins TRBV19 and TRBJ2-1; 12 bases align to TRBD2. The CDR3 runs to 15 residues. The junction had 1 base not matched to a gene; V was cut back by 1 base and J by 6 bases. The germline V gene has CDR1 LNHDA and CDR2 SQIVND (reference sequence). The CDR3 region is CASSIASGRANEQFF. DNA of the CDR3: TGTGCCAGTAGTATAGCTAGCGGGAGGGCCAATGAGCAGTTCTTC.

This clone was detected only once. The chain joins TRBV2 to TRBJ1-2; 9 bases align to TRBD1. V was pared by 4 bases and J by 14 bases, with 5 bases of the junction left unmatched. Germline values: CDR1 SNHLY, CDR2 FYNNEI. The CDR3 spans 11 residues. The CDR3 bases are TGTGCCAGCAGTGCCATTGGACAGGGGACCTTC. Translated, it gives CASSAIGQGTF. Based on the CDR3 plus reference TRBV2 and TRBJ1-2, the full variable domain is EPEVTQTPSHQVTQMGQEVILRCVPISNHLYFYWYRQILGQKVEFLVSFYNNEISEKSEIFDDQFSVERPDGSNFTLKIRSTKLEDSAMYFCASSAIGQGTFGSGTRLTVV.

The rearrangement links TRBV5-1 to TRBJ2-1, with D perhaps matching TRBD1 (6 bases). V was clipped by 3 bases and J by 0 bases, with 22 bases between them. The germline gives CDR1 SGHRS, CDR2 YFSETQ. The CDR3 sequence is 19 residues long. CDR3 nucleotides: TGCGCCAGCAGCTATTCACCGGGACACCTCCCGAGCTCCTACAATGAGCAGTTCTTC. This encodes CASSYSPGHLPSSYNEQFF. Looking up the rest from reference TRBV5-1 and TRBJ2-1 gives the full variable domain: KAGVTQTPRYLIKTRGQQVTLSCSPISGHRSVSWYQQTPGQGLQFLFEYFSETQRNKGNFPGRFSGRQFSNSRSEMNVSTLELGDSALYLCASSYSPGHLPSSYNEQFFGPGTRLTVL.

The chain recombines TRBV11-2 with TRBJ2-7; 7 bases match TRBD2. Germline V gives CDR1 SGHAT, CDR2 FQNNGV. This CDR3 comprises 16 residues. The junction had 12 bases not matched to a gene; V was cut back by 2 bases and J by 5 bases. CDR3 nucleotide sequence: TGTGCCAGCAGCTTATTAGGCCTAGCGGTATCCCACGAGCAGTACTTC. Its protein product is CASSLLGLAVSHEQYF.

V is TRBV7-8 and J is TRBJ2-1, with D possibly matching TRBD2 (5 bases). Trimming left V 5 bases short and J 6 bases short, with 8 bases between. Per germline, CDR1 SGHVS and CDR2 FQNEAQ. The CDR3 is 12 amino acids. This CDR3 is CASSPTSNEQFF. CDR3 nucleotide sequence: TGTGCCAGCAGCCCCACTAGCAATGAGCAGTTCTTC.

This clone was recorded a few times. The chain couples TRBV10-1 to TRBJ1-2; no firm D call. The V gene's germline CDR1 is WNHNN and CDR2 SYGVQD (reference sequence). Between the trimmed V and J ends, which lost 4 bases and 8 bases, there was a span of 14 bases. The CDR3 length is 13 residues. Here the CDR3 DNA reads TGCGCCAGCAGTGTTTCAGAGGGCCGGGGCTACACCTTC. Its protein product is CASSVSEGRGYTF.